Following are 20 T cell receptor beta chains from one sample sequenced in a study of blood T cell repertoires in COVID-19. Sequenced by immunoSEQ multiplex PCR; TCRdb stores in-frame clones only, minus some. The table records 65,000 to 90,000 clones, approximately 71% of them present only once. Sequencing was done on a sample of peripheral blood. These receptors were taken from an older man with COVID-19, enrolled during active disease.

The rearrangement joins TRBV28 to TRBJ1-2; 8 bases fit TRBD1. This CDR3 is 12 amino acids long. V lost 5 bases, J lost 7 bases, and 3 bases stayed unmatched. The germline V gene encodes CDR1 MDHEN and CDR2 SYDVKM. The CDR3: CASSTGQVGYTF. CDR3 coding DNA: TGTGCCAGCAGTACGGGACAGGTTGGCTACACCTTC.

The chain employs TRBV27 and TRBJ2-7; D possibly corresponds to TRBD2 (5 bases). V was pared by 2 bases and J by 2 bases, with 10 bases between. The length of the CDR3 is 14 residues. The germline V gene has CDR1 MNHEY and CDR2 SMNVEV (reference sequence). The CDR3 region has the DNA TGTGCCAGCAGTTTAGACGGGGAAACCTACGAGCAGTACTTC. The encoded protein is CASSLDGETYEQYF.

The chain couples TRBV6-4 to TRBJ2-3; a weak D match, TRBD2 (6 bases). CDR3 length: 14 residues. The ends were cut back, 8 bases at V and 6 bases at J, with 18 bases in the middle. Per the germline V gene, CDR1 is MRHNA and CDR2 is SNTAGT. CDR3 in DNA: TGTGCCAGCTCCTCCGAGGGAGGATCGGATACGCAGTATTTT. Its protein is CASSSEGGSDTQYF.

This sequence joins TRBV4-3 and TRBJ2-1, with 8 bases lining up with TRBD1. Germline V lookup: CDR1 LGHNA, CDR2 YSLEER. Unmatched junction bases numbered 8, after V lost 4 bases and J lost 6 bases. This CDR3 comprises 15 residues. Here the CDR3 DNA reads TGCGCCAGCAGCCTAAAGGACAGGGCTATCAATGAGCAGTTCTTC. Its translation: CASSLKDRAINEQFF.

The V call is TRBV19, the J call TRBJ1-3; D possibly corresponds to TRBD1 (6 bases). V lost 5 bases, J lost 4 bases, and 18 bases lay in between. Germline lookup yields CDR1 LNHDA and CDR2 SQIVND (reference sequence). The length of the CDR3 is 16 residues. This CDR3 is CASSDHHRAAGNTIYF. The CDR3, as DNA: TGTGCCAGTAGTGACCACCACAGGGCGGCCGGAAACACCATATATTTT.

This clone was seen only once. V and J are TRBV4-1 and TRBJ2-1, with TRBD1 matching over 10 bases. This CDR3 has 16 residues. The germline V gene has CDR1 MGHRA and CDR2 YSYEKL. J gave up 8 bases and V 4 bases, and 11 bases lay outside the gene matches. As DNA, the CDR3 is TGCGCCAGCAGCCTCTCCCCGGGACAGGGGAACGATGAGCAGTTCTTC. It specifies CASSLSPGQGNDEQFF.

CDR3 protein: CASSAIGQHEQYF. The DNA for the CDR3 is TGCGCCAGCAGCGCCATAGGACAGCACGAGCAGTACTTC. The V call is TRBV10-1, the J call TRBJ2-7; possible D gene TRBD1, 6 bases. Trimming left V 6 bases short and J 5 bases short, with 14 bases between. Germline CDR1 reads WNHNN; CDR2 reads SYGVQD (reference sequence). This CDR3 has 13 amino acids.

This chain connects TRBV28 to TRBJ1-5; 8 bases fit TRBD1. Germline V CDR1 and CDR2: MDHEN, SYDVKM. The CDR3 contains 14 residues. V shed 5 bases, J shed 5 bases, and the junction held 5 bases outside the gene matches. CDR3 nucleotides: TGTGCCAGCAGTCTCGGGACAGGTCATCAGCCCCAGCATTTT. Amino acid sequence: CASSLGTGHQPQHF.

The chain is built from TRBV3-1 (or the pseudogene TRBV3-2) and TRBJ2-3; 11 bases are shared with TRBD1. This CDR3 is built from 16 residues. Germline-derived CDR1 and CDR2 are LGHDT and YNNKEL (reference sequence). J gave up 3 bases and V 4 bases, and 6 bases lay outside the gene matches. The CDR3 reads CASSLGQGAMTDTQYF. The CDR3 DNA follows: TGTGCCAGCAGCCTTGGACAGGGGGCTATGACAGATACGCAGTATTTT.

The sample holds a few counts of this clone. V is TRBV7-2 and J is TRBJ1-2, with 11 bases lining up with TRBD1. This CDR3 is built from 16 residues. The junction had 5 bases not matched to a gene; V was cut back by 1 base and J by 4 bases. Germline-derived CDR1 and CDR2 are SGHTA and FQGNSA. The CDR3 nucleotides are TGTGCCAGCAGCTTAGATTTCGGACAGGGGGCCTATGGCTACACCTTC. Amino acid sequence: CASSLDFGQGAYGYTF.

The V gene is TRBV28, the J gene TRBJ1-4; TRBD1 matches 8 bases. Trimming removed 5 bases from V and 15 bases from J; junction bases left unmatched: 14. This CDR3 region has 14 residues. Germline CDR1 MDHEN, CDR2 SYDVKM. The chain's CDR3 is CASSLTRNRGKMFF. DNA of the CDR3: TGTGCCAGCAGTCTCACGCGCAACAGGGGGAAGATGTTTTTT.

The CDR3 is CASSQGRDNNQPQHF. CDR3 coding DNA: TGCGCCAGCAGCCAAGGCCGGGACAACAATCAGCCCCAGCATTTT. The chain is built from TRBV4-3 and TRBJ1-5; D perhaps matches TRBD1 (6 bases). This CDR3 is built from 15 residues. V lost 1 base and J 3 bases, leaving 10 bases between the germline ends. Germline V gene lookup returns CDR1 LGHNA and CDR2 YSLEER.

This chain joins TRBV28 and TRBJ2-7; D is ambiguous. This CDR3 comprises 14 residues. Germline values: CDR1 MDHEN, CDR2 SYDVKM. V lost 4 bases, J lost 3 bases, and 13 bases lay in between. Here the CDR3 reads CASSSPTYFYEQYF. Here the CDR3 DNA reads TGTGCCAGCAGTTCCCCGACTTATTTCTACGAGCAGTACTTC.

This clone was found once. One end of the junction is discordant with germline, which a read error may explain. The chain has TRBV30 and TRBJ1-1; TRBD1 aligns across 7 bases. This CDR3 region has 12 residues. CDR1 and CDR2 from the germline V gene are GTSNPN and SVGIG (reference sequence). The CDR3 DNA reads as TGTGCCTGGAGAGTAGGGGGCGTTACCGTAGACTTT. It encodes CAWRVGGVTVDF.

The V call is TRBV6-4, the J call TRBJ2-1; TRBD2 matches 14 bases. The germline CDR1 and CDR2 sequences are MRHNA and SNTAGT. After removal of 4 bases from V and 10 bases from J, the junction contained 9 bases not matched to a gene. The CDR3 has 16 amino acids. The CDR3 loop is CASSGSGTSGRVEQFF. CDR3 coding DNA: TGTGCCAGCAGTGGGTCCGGGACTAGCGGGAGAGTGGAGCAGTTCTTC.

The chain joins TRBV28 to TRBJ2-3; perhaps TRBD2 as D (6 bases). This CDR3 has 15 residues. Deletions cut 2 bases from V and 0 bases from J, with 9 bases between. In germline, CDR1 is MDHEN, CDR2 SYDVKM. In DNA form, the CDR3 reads TGTGCCAGCAGTTTACTGGGACTGAGCACAGATACGCAGTATTTT. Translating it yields CASSLLGLSTDTQYF. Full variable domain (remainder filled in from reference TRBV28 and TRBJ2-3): DVKVTQSSRYLVKRTGEKVFLECVQDMDHENMFWYRQDPGLGLRLIYFSYDVKMKEKGDIPEGYSVSREKKERFSLILESASTNQTSMYLCASSLLGLSTDTQYFGPGTRLTVL.

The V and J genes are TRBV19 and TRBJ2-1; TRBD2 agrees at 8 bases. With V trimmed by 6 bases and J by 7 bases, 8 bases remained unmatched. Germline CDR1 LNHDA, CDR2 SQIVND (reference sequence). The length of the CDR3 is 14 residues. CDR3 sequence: CASSGTSFGNEQFF. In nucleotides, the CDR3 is TGTGCCAGTAGCGGGACTAGTTTTGGAAATGAGCAGTTCTTC.

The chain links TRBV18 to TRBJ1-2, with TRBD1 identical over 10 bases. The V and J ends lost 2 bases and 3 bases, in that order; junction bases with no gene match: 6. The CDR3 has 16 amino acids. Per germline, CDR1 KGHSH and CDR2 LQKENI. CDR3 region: CASSPETGGADYGYTF. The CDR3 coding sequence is TGTGCCAGCTCACCAGAGACAGGGGGCGCGGACTATGGCTACACCTTC.

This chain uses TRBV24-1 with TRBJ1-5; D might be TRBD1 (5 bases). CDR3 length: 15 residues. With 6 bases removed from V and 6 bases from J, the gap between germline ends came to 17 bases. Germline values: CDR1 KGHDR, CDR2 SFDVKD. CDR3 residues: CATSQGAEKGQPQHF. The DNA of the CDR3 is TGTGCCACCAGTCAGGGTGCAGAGAAAGGTCAGCCCCAGCATTTT.

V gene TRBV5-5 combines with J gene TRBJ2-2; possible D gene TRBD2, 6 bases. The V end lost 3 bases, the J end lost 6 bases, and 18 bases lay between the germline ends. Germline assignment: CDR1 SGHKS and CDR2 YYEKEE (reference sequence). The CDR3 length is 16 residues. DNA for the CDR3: TGTGCCAGCAGCTCCTATACTGGGTCGGGGGCCGGGGAGCTGTTTTTT. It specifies CASSSYTGSGAGELFF.